This T cell receptor beta chain came from a study of OX40 agonist ivuxolimab in advanced cancers. Background for the entire study: Ivuxolimab was an agonistic, fully human IgG2 monoclonal antibody directed against OX40 (CD134), a costimulatory receptor. A male proportion of almost 85% and a mean age of 60 years, ranging from 23 to 79, were recorded for the dose-escalation cohort. Three dose-escalation patients achieved partial responses, one with hepatocellular carcinoma and two with cutaneous melanoma. Of the approximately 50 dose-escalation patients, hepatocellular carcinoma was present in around 20, melanoma in roughly 15, renal cell carcinoma in 9 and head and neck cancer in 9. The purpose of peripheral TCRbeta sequencing was to test whether ivuxolimab changed TCR sequence diversity and led to clonal T-cell expansion. The paper reports the monotherapy dose-escalation portion (N of about 54 patients) of the phase I ivuxolimab trial. Prior anti-PD-1, anti-PD-L1 or anti-CTLA-4 therapy was permitted, and approximately 42% of dose-escalation patients had received checkpoint inhibitors. Intravenous ivuxolimab was administered to patients every 2 weeks at six dose levels: 0.01, 0.1, 0.3, 1.5, 3 and 10 mg/kg. The paper's findings and limits, for the study overall: At doses of 0.1 to 3.0 mg/kg, clonal expansion of both CD4+ and CD8+ T cells in blood was seen between baseline and week 6. The antigen specificity of the peripheral T cells that underwent clonal expansion was not determined. In the 0.1-3.0 mg/kg groups, partial responders had among the lowest normalized peripheral clonal expansion, particularly in CD8+ T cells. After ivuxolimab, CD8+ T cells had more expanded clones than CD4+ T cells on average. Low levels of normalized T-cell clonal expansion were also seen in some nonresponding patients.

Genomic DNA was extracted from sorted cells for sequencing of the TCRbeta CDR3 region. The immunoSEQ Assay was used to sequence the TCRbeta CDR3 regions. As stored in TCRdb, this immuneACCESS dataset retains in-frame rearrangements with V and J assigned. A fraction of the clones does not appear; measured against another copy, unresolved V genes explain less than half of the discrepancy, and the remainder lacks a known reason. For this sample there are 50,000 to 65,000 clones; around 88% appear just once. The ten largest clonotypes hold about 0.6% of the sample. From the germline V gene, CDR1 is MDHEN and CDR2 is SYDVKM. Ends trimmed: V by 5 bases, J by 2 bases; bases unmatched to a gene: 5. Its CDR3 holds 14 amino acids, cysteine through phenylalanine. Just CDR3 DNA is preserved here, 42 bases in frame from base 1. In the case of this clone: This receptor's antigen is unknown. There are no base qualities to consult, and no much larger clone falls within one base.

The trial excluded patients who had a history of autoimmune disease or were on systemic immunosuppression. Peripheral blood for TCR sequencing was drawn from every dose cohort at baseline, at cycle 4 day 1 and at cycle 7 day 1. Samples came from an open-label, multicenter, first-in-human phase I dose-escalation trial of ivuxolimab. The trial enrolled adults with locally advanced or metastatic head and neck squamous cell, hepatocellular, melanoma or renal cell carcinoma. Before TCR sequencing, CD4+ and CD8+ T cells were separately sorted from peripheral blood. Sequencing used CD4+ or CD8+ T cells sorted from blood, obtained in a trial of the OX40 agonist ivuxolimab. The origin of this receptor is an adult with an advanced solid tumor such as melanoma, head and neck, liver or kidney cancer. The chain joins TRBV28 to TRBJ2-7; 8 bases in the junction line up with TRBD2. The nucleotides read TGTGCCAGCAGTACTAGCGGCTCTACCTACGAGCAGTACTTC. Its protein reads: CASSTSGSTYEQYF.